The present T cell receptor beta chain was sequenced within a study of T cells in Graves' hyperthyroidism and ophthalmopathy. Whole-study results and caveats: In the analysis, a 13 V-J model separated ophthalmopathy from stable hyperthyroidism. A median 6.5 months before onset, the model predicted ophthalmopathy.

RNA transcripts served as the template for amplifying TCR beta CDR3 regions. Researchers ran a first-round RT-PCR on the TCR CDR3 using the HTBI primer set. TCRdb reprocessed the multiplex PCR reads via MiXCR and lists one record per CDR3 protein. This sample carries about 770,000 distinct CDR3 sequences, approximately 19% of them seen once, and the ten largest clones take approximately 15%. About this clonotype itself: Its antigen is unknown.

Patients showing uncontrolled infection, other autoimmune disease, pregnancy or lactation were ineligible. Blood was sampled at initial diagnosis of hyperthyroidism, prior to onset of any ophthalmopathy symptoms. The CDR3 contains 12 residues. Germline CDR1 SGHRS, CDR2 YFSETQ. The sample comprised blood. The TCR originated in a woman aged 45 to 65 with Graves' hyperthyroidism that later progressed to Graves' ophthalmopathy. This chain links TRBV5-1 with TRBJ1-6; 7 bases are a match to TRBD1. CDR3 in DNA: TGCGCGATACAGGGGCCTGATTCACCCCTCCACTTT. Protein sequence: CAIQGPDSPLHF.